The clone carrying this T cell receptor (beta chain) was seen a handful of times. Its target is not known. This entry is derived from a study of early T cells in non-severe SARS-CoV-2 infection. Study-level information: Investigators sequenced bulk RNA drawn from unsorted whole blood, and chains remained unpaired.

General study findings and limits: In VDJdb matching, anti-spike CD8 responses were favored while private and CD4 specificities went missing.

The germline V gene has CDR1 MDHEN and CDR2 SYDVKM. The CDR3 spans 14 residues. V lost 6 bases and J 5 bases, leaving 17 bases between the germline ends. The protocol attached unique molecular identifiers to individual cDNA molecules. TCRdb passed the 5' RACE reads through MiXCR, listing each CDR3 protein once. The sample lists about 37,000 distinct CDR3 sequences, roughly 7.9% occurring once. The chain employs TRBV28 and TRBJ2-7, with a possible D match to TRBD1 (7 bases). The specimen was whole blood, collected at baseline. This TCR derives from an adult who was a healthcare worker with PCR-confirmed SARS-CoV-2 infection or an uninfected control (not recorded which). The CDR3 nucleotides are TGTGCCAGCAGATCTATACAGGGGAGGCACGAGCAGTACTTC. As protein: CASRSIQGRHEQYF.